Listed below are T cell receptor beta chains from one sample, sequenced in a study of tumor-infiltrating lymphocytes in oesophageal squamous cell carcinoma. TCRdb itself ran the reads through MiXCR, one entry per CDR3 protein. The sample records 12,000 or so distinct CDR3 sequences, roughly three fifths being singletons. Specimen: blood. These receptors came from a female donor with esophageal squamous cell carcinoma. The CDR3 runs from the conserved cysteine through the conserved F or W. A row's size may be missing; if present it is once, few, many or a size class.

CASTLLGGTQYF | - | TRBV7-2 | -
CASSLVGGSYEQYF | - | TRBV7-2 | few
CASSFLPTSSGANVLTF | TRBJ2-6 | TRBV7-9 | few
CASRSRFSPYEQYF | TRBJ2-7 | TRBV11-3 | -
CASSPGTEETQYF | - | TRBV18 | -
CASSHGAGAEAFF | TRBJ1-1 | TRBV12-3/TRBV12-4 | medium-sized
CASSQSGTGIYGYTF | - | TRBV6-8 | -
CATYGQRIGTDTQYF | TRBJ2-3 | TRBV24-1 | -
CASRRTGNPRDTQYF | TRBJ2-3 | TRBV7-2 | -
CASRYNQGNYGYTF | - | TRBV12-3/TRBV12-4 | -
CATSYQSEAFF | TRBJ1-1 | TRBV24-1 | -
CASSSDRLSYNEQFF | TRBJ2-1 | TRBV6-1 | few
CASSPTEGWYEQYF | - | TRBV7-8 | -
CASSLYSGTYNEQFF | TRBJ2-1 | TRBV7-2 | many
CASSSKRGSTDTQYF | TRBJ2-3 | TRBV7-2 | -
CASSLRDRGSYEQYF | TRBJ2-7 | TRBV27 | -